These T cell receptor beta chains were read from a single sample in a study of naive and memory T cell subsets. MiXCR, run by TCRdb on the UMI-ligation and nested PCR reads, gives a single entry per CDR3 protein. The repertoire has roughly 80,000 distinct CDR3 sequences, 8% to 9.5% of them found once; the top ten carry 0.95% to 1.5%. The sample consisted of naive CD8+ T cells from blood. Every receptor here comes from a human donor in good health. Both conserved end residues are part of each CDR3. D genes are given only for firm matches. The size entry is marked missing in some rows and otherwise reads once, few, many or a size class.

J | D | size | V | CDR3 | DNA
TRBJ1-1 | NA | many | TRBV5-6 | CASSLTANTEAFF | TGTGCCAGCAGCTTAACTGCAAACACTGAAGCTTTCTTT
TRBJ2-1 | NA | few | TRBV12-3/TRBV12-4 | CASSQPGESSYNEQFF | TGTGCCAGCTCTCAACCCGGGGAAAGCTCCTACAATGAGCAGTTCTTC
TRBJ2-7 | TRBD2 | many | TRBV4-3 | CASSQAAGEAQAYYEQYF | TGCGCCAGCAGCCAAGCAGCGGGAGAGGCCCAAGCTTACTACGAGCAGTACTTC
TRBJ2-1 | TRBD2 | NA | TRBV6-5 | CASSSGGGPYNEQFF | TGTGCCAGCAGTTCGGGAGGGGGGCCCTACAATGAGCAGTTCTTC
TRBJ2-7 | TRBD2 | many | TRBV6-1 | CASTGLVPYEQYF | TGTGCCAGCACCGGACTAGTCCCCTACGAGCAGTACTTC
TRBJ2-5 | TRBD2 | NA | TRBV7-9 | CASIAGGNQETQYF | TGTGCCAGCATAGCGGGAGGGAACCAAGAGACCCAGTACTTC
TRBJ2-7 | TRBD2 | many | TRBV19 | CASSYSGGLDLVPYEQYF | TGTGCCAGTAGTTATTCGGGAGGGCTGGACTTGGTACCCTACGAGCAGTACTTC
TRBJ2-7 | NA | few | TRBV28 | CASSMYRRSEQYF | TGTGCCAGCAGTATGTACAGGCGGTCCGAGCAGTACTTC
TRBJ2-7 | NA | many | TRBV5-1 | CASSVGGAYEQYF | TGCGCCAGCAGCGTGGGGGGCGCCTACGAGCAGTACTTC
TRBJ2-5 | NA | few | TRBV27 | CASSRSVGAQETQYF | TGTGCCAGCAGTCGATCGGTCGGGGCACAAGAGACCCAGTACTTC
TRBJ2-1 | NA | many | TRBV28 | CASSLTGNYNEQFF | TGTGCCAGCAGTTTAACAGGGAACTACAATGAGCAGTTCTTC
TRBJ2-7 | NA | NA | TRBV25-1 | CASSGTVRYEQYF | TGTGCCAGCAGTGGGACGGTAAGGTACGAGCAGTACTTC
TRBJ2-3 | NA | many | TRBV7-9 | CASSPALATGGTDTQYF | TGTGCCAGCAGCCCCGCCCTGGCTACGGGCGGCACAGATACGCAGTATTTT
TRBJ2-7 | TRBD2 | few | TRBV20-1 | CSAGGVAGRRSYEQYF | TGCAGTGCTGGTGGAGTAGCGGGACGTAGGTCCTACGAGCAGTACTTC
TRBJ1-2 | TRBD1 | NA | TRBV2 | CAGGDRPNYGYTF | TGTGCCGGGGGGGACAGACCTAACTATGGCTACACCTTC
TRBJ2-3 | TRBD2 | NA | TRBV9 | CASSVEGAGGPDTQYF | TGTGCCAGCAGCGTAGAAGGAGCGGGAGGGCCGGATACGCAGTATTTT
TRBJ2-2 | NA | NA | TRBV3-1 | CASSQDHTGELFF | TGTGCCAGCAGCCAAGATCACACCGGGGAGCTGTTTTTT
TRBJ1-4 | NA | many | TRBV27 | CASSFSATNEKLFF | TGTGCCAGCAGTTTCTCTGCCACTAATGAAAAACTGTTTTTT
TRBJ1-2 | NA | few | TRBV27 | CASSFRGTNYGYTF | TGTGCCAGCAGTTTCAGGGGAACGAACTATGGCTACACCTTC
TRBJ2-1 | NA | NA | TRBV20-1 | CSGLARSSYNEQFF | TGCAGTGGGCTAGCGCGGAGCTCCTACAATGAGCAGTTCTTC
TRBJ1-2 | NA | NA | TRBV28 | CASSPQGRNNYGYTF | TGTGCCAGCAGCCCGCAGGGGAGAAATAACTATGGCTACACCTTC
TRBJ2-5 | NA | many | TRBV5-1 | CASSFLDGETQYF | TGCGCCAGCAGCTTCCTAGATGGAGAGACCCAGTACTTC
TRBJ2-3 | NA | many | TRBV5-1 | CASSFRGRYTDTQYF | TGCGCCAGCAGCTTTAGAGGGAGATACACAGATACGCAGTATTTT
TRBJ2-1 | TRBD1 | many | TRBV27 | CASHITGTGGYNEQFF | TGTGCCAGCCATATAACCGGGACAGGGGGATACAATGAGCAGTTCTTC
TRBJ2-4 | NA | few | TRBV6-1 | CASSETTSHGSKNIQYF | TGTGCCAGCAGCGAGACAACCTCGCACGGATCCAAAAACATTCAGTACTTC
TRBJ2-1 | NA | many | TRBV27 | CASSPSYNEQFF | TGTGCCAGCAGCCCCTCCTACAATGAGCAGTTCTTC
TRBJ2-2 | NA | NA | TRBV15 | CATSRVGGELFF | TGTGCCACCAGCAGAGTTGGGGGGGAGCTGTTTTTT
TRBJ2-7 | TRBD1 | many | TRBV15 | CATSVGQGAYEQYF | TGTGCCACCAGCGTCGGACAGGGGGCCTACGAGCAGTACTTC
TRBJ2-1 | NA | many | TRBV28 | CASSRAGHEQFF | TGTGCCAGCAGTCGGGCAGGGCATGAGCAGTTCTTC
TRBJ2-1 | TRBD2 | NA | TRBV20-1 | CSARGGRLAGVNNEQFF | TGCAGTGCTAGAGGGGGCCGACTAGCGGGAGTTAACAATGAGCAGTTCTTC
TRBJ2-1 | TRBD1 | few | TRBV24-1 | CATRPGQGVNDEQFF | TGTGCCACCAGACCAGGACAGGGGGTTAACGATGAGCAGTTCTTC
TRBJ1-2 | NA | many | TRBV6-6 | CASSYEGTYGYTF | TGTGCCAGCAGTTACGAGGGAACCTATGGCTACACCTTC
TRBJ2-1 | TRBD2 | NA | TRBV2 | CASSVPGTSGIHEQFF | TGTGCCAGCAGTGTGCCAGGCACTAGCGGGATACATGAGCAGTTCTTC
TRBJ2-5 | TRBD2 | few | TRBV29-1 | CSVEGGGTSGRAGETQYF | TGCAGCGTTGAAGGGGGGGGGACTAGCGGGAGGGCCGGGGAGACCCAGTACTTC
TRBJ2-3 | NA | many | TRBV5-4 | CASSLSFSHPSTDTQYF | TGTGCCAGCAGCTTGTCCTTCTCCCACCCTAGCACAGATACGCAGTATTTT
TRBJ2-7 | TRBD2 | many | TRBV19 | CASSMRVAGDGFGEQYF | TGTGCCAGTAGTATGCGAGTCGCGGGAGACGGTTTCGGCGAGCAGTACTTC
TRBJ2-3 | NA | many | TRBV5-1 | CASSLERQPDTQYF | TGCGCCAGCAGCTTAGAAAGACAGCCAGATACGCAGTATTTT
TRBJ2-7 | NA | few | TRBV7-9 | CASTVDLSYEQYF | TGTGCCAGCACCGTAGACCTTTCCTACGAGCAGTACTTC
TRBJ2-1 | TRBD2 | few | TRBV7-8 | CASSEGLAGGSEQFF | TGTGCCAGCAGCGAAGGACTAGCGGGAGGTAGTGAGCAGTTCTTC
TRBJ1-4 | TRBD1 | NA | TRBV7-2 | CASSLEMSGGANEKLFF | TGTGCCAGCAGCTTAGAGATGTCAGGGGGCGCCAATGAAAAACTGTTTTTT
TRBJ2-7 | NA | few | TRBV4-2 | CASSQELDSYEQYF | TGTGCCAGCAGCCAAGAACTAGACTCCTACGAGCAGTACTTC
TRBJ2-3 | TRBD2 | few | TRBV7-9 | CASSSTSGLYTDTQYF | TGTGCCAGCAGCTCAACTAGCGGCCTTTACACAGATACGCAGTATTTT
TRBJ2-2 | TRBD1 | many | TRBV10-3 | CATRTGSAGELFF | TGTGCCACCAGGACAGGGAGCGCCGGGGAGCTGTTTTTT
TRBJ2-7 | NA | few | TRBV9 | CASSVGVGGLYEQYF | TGTGCCAGCAGCGTTGGGGTCGGCGGCCTCTACGAGCAGTACTTC
TRBJ2-1 | TRBD2 | NA | TRBV10-3 | CAISVTGTSGTYNEQFF | TGTGCCATCAGCGTTACCGGGACTAGCGGAACCTACAATGAGCAGTTCTTC
TRBJ1-2 | NA | many | TRBV7-9 | CASGEDGYTF | TGTGCCAGCGGGGAGGATGGCTACACCTTC